One sample yielded the 17 T cell receptor beta chains listed below, sequenced in a study of CD8 T cells in ankylosing spondylitis. These receptors have no known antigen. Study-wide results and caveats: Roughly 8 highly homologous variants made up a TCR beta motif that seemed to typify ankylosing spondylitis blood.

A single record per CDR3 protein comes from TCRdb applying MiXCR to the 5' RACE reads. The sample includes around 490,000 distinct CDR3 sequences, over 4% of them seen just once. The sequenced sample was blood, either unsorted or a sorted T cell fraction (not recorded which). The receptor source for this set is a male donor with ankylosing spondylitis.

This clonotype was found many times. This rearrangement joins TRBV7-2 to TRBJ2-7; D gene unclear. The germline V gene encodes CDR1 SGHTA and CDR2 FQGNSA. The V end was cut by 4 bases, the J end by 0 bases, with 10 bases between. This CDR3 is 14 amino acids long. The CDR3 sequence is CASSSVRSSYEQYF. CDR3 DNA: TGTGCCAGCAGCTCAGTCCGGAGCTCCTACGAGCAGTACTTC.

The sample holds many counts of this clonotype. The chain links TRBV29-1 to TRBJ1-1; D uncertain. Trimming removed 5 bases at V and 0 bases at J, with 7 bases between. This CDR3 is built from 12 residues. Germline V gene lookup returns CDR1 SQVTM and CDR2 ANQGSEA. The CDR3 loop is CSVNGMNTEAFF. CDR3 nucleotide sequence: TGCAGCGTTAATGGAATGAACACTGAAGCTTTCTTT. Supplemented by reference TRBV29-1 and TRBJ1-1, the full variable domain reads SAVISQKPSRDICQRGTSLTIQCQVDSQVTMMFWYRQQPGQSLTLIATANQGSEATYESGFVIDKFPISRPNLTFSTLTVSNMSPEDSSIYLCSVNGMNTEAFFGQGTRLTVV.

This clonotype was seen ten or more times. This chain links TRBV10-3 with TRBJ1-1; 9 bases agree with TRBD1. Trimming took 6 bases from V and 1 from J; bases not matched to a gene: 12. Per germline, CDR1 ENHRY and CDR2 SYGVKD. CDR3 length: 17 residues. The CDR3 spells CAIRGTGKNLWNTEAFF. Written as DNA, the CDR3 is TGTGCCATCAGGGGGACAGGGAAAAATTTGTGGAACACTGAAGCTTTCTTT.

Ten or more counts support this clonotype. The chain joins TRBV24-1 to TRBJ2-3; D unresolved. Germline CDR1 KGHDR, CDR2 SFDVKD. Trimming pared 4 bases from V and 4 bases from J, leaving 17 bases between. The CDR3 runs 16 residues. The CDR3: CATSDRTPAVPDTQYF. As DNA, the CDR3 is TGTGCCACCAGTGACCGGACCCCGGCGGTCCCAGATACGCAGTATTTT.

This clonotype was detected many times. The chain is built from TRBV11-2 and TRBJ1-2; TRBD1 agrees at 9 bases. Germline V gene sequence: CDR1 SGHAT, CDR2 FQNNGV. There are 13 residues in the CDR3. V lost 8 bases, J lost 8 bases, and 9 bases stayed unmatched. The CDR3 protein is CASWGGTGFGYTF. Here the CDR3 DNA reads TGTGCCAGCTGGGGGGGGACAGGGTTCGGCTACACCTTC.

In this sample, this clonotype turned up a few times. V and J are TRBV2 and TRBJ2-7, with TRBD1 matching over 7 bases. Germline values: CDR1 SNHLY, CDR2 FYNNEI. The V segment lost 7 bases and the J segment 1 base; nucleotides outside the gene matches: 4. This CDR3 contains 13 residues. The DNA for the CDR3 is TGTGCCAGCACGGACAGGTCATCCTACGAGCAGTACTTC. It codes for CASTDRSSYEQYF.

This clonotype was counted only a few times. The chain's CDR3 is CASSQSVVPNTEAFF. Here the CDR3 DNA reads TGCGCCAGCAGTCAATCGGTGGTGCCGAACACTGAAGCTTTCTTT. The chain uses TRBV23-1 and TRBJ1-1; D ambiguous. TRBV23-1 is an open reading frame, and its role is uncertain. V dropped 0 bases and J dropped 1 base, with 9 bases sitting between them. This CDR3 region has 15 residues.

This clonotype was counted once. The chain links TRBV27 to TRBJ2-7, with a possible D match to TRBD2 (5 bases). Trimming cost V 3 bases and J 2 bases, with 11 bases left between them. This CDR3 has 14 residues. Germline values: CDR1 MNHEY, CDR2 SMNVEV (reference sequence). The CDR3 DNA reads TGTGCCAGCAGTTTCTTAGGGAGTGCCTACGAGCAGTACTTC. Protein: CASSFLGSAYEQYF.

This clonotype was found many times. The genes are TRBV5-1 and TRBJ2-3; D remains unclear. Trimming stripped 2 bases from V and 4 bases from J, with 14 bases between. The CDR3 spans 15 residues. Germline CDR1 is SGHRS and CDR2 is YFSETQ. The CDR3 loop is CASSLTAPISDTQYF. For the CDR3, the DNA is TGCGCCAGCAGCTTAACAGCCCCAATTTCAGATACGCAGTATTTT.

This clonotype was counted between two and nine times. In DNA form, the CDR3 reads TGTGCCAGCAGCAAAGGGACAGGGGAAGGCGCGGGAGGGCCAACAGATACGCAGTATTTT. Translating it yields CASSKGTGEGAGGPTDTQYF. The V and J genes are TRBV21-1 and TRBJ2-3; the table gives TRBD2 as D, unverified against the DNA. TRBV21-1 is a known pseudogene. The CDR3 covers 20 residues.

This clonotype was seen repeatedly, ten times or more. J is TRBJ2-5 and V is TRBV20-1, with unresolved D. Trimming shortened V by 0 bases and J by 2 bases, and 10 bases separated the two germline ends. The CDR3 extends over 14 amino acids. The germline V gene has CDR1 DFQATT and CDR2 SNEGSKA (reference sequence). The DNA of the CDR3 is TGCAGTGCTAGAGATTCAGCCAGACAAGAGACCCAGTACTTC. It codes for CSARDSARQETQYF.

This clonotype was detected many times. V gene TRBV28 combines with J gene TRBJ2-1; TRBD2 matches 10 bases. Germline V gene data show CDR1 as MDHEN and CDR2 as SYDVKM. Trimming at V came to 5 bases and at J to 0 bases, leaving 13 bases not matched to a gene. This CDR3 spans 19 amino acids. The CDR3 nucleotides read TGTGCCAGCAGTACCCCCTTAGCGGGGGGTCCGAGCTCCTACAATGAGCAGTTCTTC. Protein sequence: CASSTPLAGGPSSYNEQFF.

This clonotype was seen only a few times. This rearrangement joins TRBV6-5 to TRBJ2-2; D is possibly TRBD1 (6 bases). The V gene lost 0 bases and the J gene lost 3 bases, with 17 bases spanning the gap. There are 18 residues in the CDR3. Per germline, CDR1 MNHEY and CDR2 SVGAGI. CDR3 in amino acids: CASSYSGQTLLYTGELFF. DNA for the CDR3: TGTGCCAGCAGTTACTCTGGACAGACCCTTTTGTACACCGGGGAGCTGTTTTTT.

Many counts were recorded for this clonotype. The chain employs TRBV20-1 and TRBJ2-1, with a weak D call TRBD2 (7 bases). Trimming took off 5 bases at V and 0 bases at J, with 23 bases between the two ends. This CDR3 is 18 amino acids long. Per germline, CDR1 DFQATT and CDR2 SNEGSKA (reference sequence). The DNA of the CDR3 is TGCAGTGCTCCCCCCCGAGGGGGGGGGAGATCCTCCTACAATGAGCAGTTCTTC. This encodes CSAPPRGGGRSSYNEQFF.

This clonotype was found many times. The chain recombines TRBV12-3 or TRBV12-4 with TRBJ1-5; no firm D call. V was pared by 0 bases and J by 3 bases, with 12 bases between. The CDR3 spans 16 residues. The chain's CDR3 is CASSLAASGINQPQHF. In nucleotides, the CDR3 is TGTGCCAGCAGTTTAGCCGCGTCCGGTATCAATCAGCCCCAGCATTTT.

This clonotype was found many times. The chain joins TRBV12-3 or TRBV12-4 to TRBJ2-1, with D unresolved. This CDR3 is built from 10 residues. Between the trimmed V and J ends, which lost 5 bases and 6 bases, there was a span of 2 bases. This CDR3 reads CASSVNEQFF. The CDR3 region has the DNA TGTGCCAGCAGTGTCAATGAGCAGTTCTTC.

This clonotype has at least ten counts. The rearrangement joins TRBV9 to TRBJ2-1; the match to TRBD2 covers 10 bases. Unmatched junction bases numbered 5, after V lost 3 bases and J lost 2 bases. This CDR3 contains 16 residues. Per the germline V gene, CDR1 is SGDLS and CDR2 is YYNGEE. CDR3 DNA: TGTGCCAGCAGCGCCTTGCTAGCGGGGGCCTACAATGAGCAGTTCTTC. Translating gives CASSALLAGAYNEQFF.